The clone carrying this T cell receptor beta chain has more than one count but fewer than ten. What it binds is unknown. This sample stems from a study of T cell responses to AZD1222 COVID-19 vaccine. The germline V gene has CDR1 SEHNR and CDR2 FQNEAQ (reference sequence). Between the trimmed V and J ends, which lost 3 bases and 5 bases, there was a span of 10 bases. This CDR3 is 13 amino acids long. Study results and limitations: Among the donors, most were white British and more were female, and clonal diversity was possibly underestimated. No day 14 peak samples; only post-peak repertoires were characterized. Increases in Spike-specific TCR breadth and depth were seen after two AZD1222 doses.

The protocol was immunoSEQ multiplex PCR, while the TCRdb copy is restricted to in-frame clones and leaves out a portion. The sample gives 180,000 or so clones, about 91% of which show up once; about 1.5% is in the top ten. This TCR derives from an adult who received the AZD1222 COVID-19 vaccine. The rearrangement joins TRBV7-9 to TRBJ2-5; TRBD2 might be the D (5 bases). The specimen comprised peripheral blood, sampled 28 days after the second AZD1222 dose. DNA of the CDR3: TGTGCCAGCAGCTTCCGGGCGGGCGAGACCCAGTACTTC. It yields the protein CASSFRAGETQYF.